This T cell receptor (beta chain) was retrieved from a study of a mutant IDH1 vaccine in newly diagnosed glioma. Study conclusions and caveats: Changes in top peripheral clonotypes did not appear linked to pseudoprogression.

Time point noted: baseline, week 1 (first vaccination visit). Stated treatment: pre-vaccination baseline after standard-of-care therapy. J was trimmed by 4 bases and V by 3 bases; bases with no gene match: 6. The germline V gene has CDR1 MDHEN and CDR2 SYDVKM. The CDR3 has 15 amino acids. As concerns this clone: Its antigen is unknown.

Sequencing was performed with immunoSEQ multiplex PCR; in TCRdb, only in-frame clones are kept and a portion is missing. The sample has about 66,000 clones; about 86% are singletons. This specimen consisted of PBMCs, obtained from a glioma patient treated with radiotherapy, temozolomide or both. The chain joins TRBV28 to TRBJ1-1; 9 bases match TRBD1. The origin of this receptor is a man aged 30 to 39 with glioma. The CDR3 coding sequence is TGTGCCAGCAGTTTTTACAGGGGGCAGGGCACTGAAGCTTTCTTT. Translated, it gives CASSFYRGQGTEAFF.